Here is one T cell receptor beta chain with its context. Its antigen is unknown. V dropped 0 bases and J dropped 9; count of bases not matched to a gene: 3. This CDR3 comprises 14 residues. From germline, CDR1 is SGHRS and CDR2 YFSETQ. This sample was included in a study of T cell responses to AZD1222 COVID-19 vaccine. Profiled with immunoSEQ multiplex PCR; TCRdb holds only in-frame clones, not every one. The sample consists of around 150,000 clones, approximately 84% of them appearing once. Study-level results: The study found Spike-specific TCR breadth and depth rose after two AZD1222 doses.

The specimen was peripheral blood, collected on day 0 of AZD1222 vaccination. The sequence derives from an adult in good health. The chain uses TRBV5-1 and TRBJ2-1; 10 nucleotides agree with TRBD1. The CDR3 is CASSLVGTGVEQFF. CDR3 nucleotides: TGCGCCAGCAGCTTGGTAGGGACAGGGGTTGAGCAGTTCTTC. Filled out from reference TRBV5-1 and TRBJ2-1, the complete variable domain reads KAGVTQTPRYLIKTRGQQVTLSCSPISGHRSVSWYQQTPGQGLQFLFEYFSETQRNKGNFPGRFSGRQFSNSRSEMNVSTLELGDSALYLCASSLVGTGVEQFFGPGTRLTVL.